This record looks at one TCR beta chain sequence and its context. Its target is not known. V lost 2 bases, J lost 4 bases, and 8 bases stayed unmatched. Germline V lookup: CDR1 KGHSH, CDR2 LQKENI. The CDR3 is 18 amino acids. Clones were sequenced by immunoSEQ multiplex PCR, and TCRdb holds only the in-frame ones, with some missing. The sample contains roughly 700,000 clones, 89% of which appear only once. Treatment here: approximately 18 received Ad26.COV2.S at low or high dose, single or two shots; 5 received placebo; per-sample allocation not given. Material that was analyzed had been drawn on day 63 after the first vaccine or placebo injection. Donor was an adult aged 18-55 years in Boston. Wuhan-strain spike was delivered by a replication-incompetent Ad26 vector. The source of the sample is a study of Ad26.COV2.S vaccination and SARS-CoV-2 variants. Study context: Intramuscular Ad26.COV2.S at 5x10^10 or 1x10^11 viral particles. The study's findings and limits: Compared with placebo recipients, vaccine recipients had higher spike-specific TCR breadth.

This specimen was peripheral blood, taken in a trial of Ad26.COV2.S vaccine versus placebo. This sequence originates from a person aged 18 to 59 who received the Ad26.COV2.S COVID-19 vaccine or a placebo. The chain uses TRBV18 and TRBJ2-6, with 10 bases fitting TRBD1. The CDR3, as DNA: TGTGCCAGCTCACCAGACCGGACAGGGGGGGCCGGGGCCAACGTCCTGACTTTC. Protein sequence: CASSPDRTGGAGANVLTF.